This T cell receptor beta chain originates from a study of tumor-infiltrating lymphocytes in oesophageal squamous cell carcinoma. The V gene's germline CDR1 is SGHVS and CDR2 FQNEAQ. J gave up 5 bases and V 5 bases, and 3 bases lay outside the gene matches. This CDR3 region has 15 residues. TCRdb recomputed calls from the PCR reads with MiXCR, one row per CDR3 protein. The sample consists of roughly 20,000 distinct CDR3 sequences, 35% to 45% of them appearing once. The chain couples TRBV7-8 to TRBJ2-1; 13 nucleotides line up with TRBD2. The sample comprised normal esophageal tissue next to the tumor. The sequence was collected from a male donor with esophageal squamous cell carcinoma. In nucleotides, the CDR3 is TGTGCCAGCAGCCATGGGACTAGCGGGGACAATGAGCAGTTCTTC. Protein: CASSHGTSGDNEQFF.